The rows below give T cell receptor beta chains drawn from one sample of a study of blood T cell repertoires in COVID-19. The table came from immunoSEQ multiplex PCR; TCRdb's copy has only in-frame clones and leaves some out. The table records a few hundred thousand clones, approximately 90% of them present only once. Sequencing was done on a sample of PBMCs or T cells enriched from blood (not recorded which). These receptors all stem from a man aged 25-45 years who had recovered from COVID-19. Both conserved end residues are part of each CDR3. The order of the fields is V gene, clone size, J gene, CDR3 protein. Not every row has a clone size; where given, it reads once, few, many or a size class.

>TRBV6-2/TRBV6-3|once|TRBJ2-5
CASSSLPTSERRTQYF
>TRBV3-1/TRBV3-2|.|TRBJ2-1
CASSQEGLAGAGPYNEQFF
>TRBV4-2|.|TRBJ1-4
CASSPGGGRGIEKLFF
>TRBV30|once|TRBJ2-6
CAWSYRGGGANVLTF
>TRBV18|.|TRBJ1-2
CASSLRDSSGYTF
>TRBV6-6|.|TRBJ1-3
CASSPRDRVMRSSGNTIYF
>TRBV4-3|.|TRBJ1-2
CASSQRTGGYGYTF
>TRBV30|.|TRBJ2-3
CAWSGVGLEETTEVTDTQYF
>TRBV11-2|.|TRBJ1-6
CASSLDLQNSPLHF
>TRBV7-2|once|TRBJ2-7
CASSPGTSGSYEQYF
>TRBV7-9|.|TRBJ2-5
CASSPSGFTGPYQETQYF
>TRBV3-1/TRBV3-2|once|TRBJ1-3
CASSQGGQLVPGNTIYF
>TRBV6-5|.|TRBJ2-5
CASSYITSGETQYF
>TRBV6-5|.|TRBJ1-5
CASTNTPDQPQHF
>TRBV7-8|.|TRBJ1-1
CASSPWQGNPNTEAFF
>TRBV6-2/TRBV6-3|.|TRBJ2-2
CASSHPGLVTPGELFF
>TRBV13|.|TRBJ2-7
CASSLVARFYEQYF
>TRBV4-3|.|TRBJ2-2
CASSQVAGGAWDGELFF
>TRBV29-1|once|TRBJ1-3
CSVEDRGPGNTIYF
>TRBV10-1|.|TRBJ2-7
CASSEWSGNNYEQYF
>TRBV18|.|TRBJ1-5
CASSERDQPQHF
>TRBV18|.|TRBJ2-7
CASSRGSRPYEQYF
>TRBV28|.|TRBJ2-2
CASSLLGETAGELFF
>TRBV6-6|.|TRBJ2-2
CASSFIRQGSGELFF
>TRBV6-6|.|TRBJ1-2
CASSYSMDRGDGYTF
>TRBV5-1|.|TRBJ1-1
CASSLFTGLNTEAFF
>TRBV2|.|TRBJ2-3
CASSYTDTQYF
>TRBV3-1/TRBV3-2|.|TRBJ1-3
CASSQDQAGIQDKLFSGNTIYF
>TRBV5-5|.|TRBJ1-1
CASSLRPGANTEAFF
>TRBV5-1|.|TRBJ1-2
CASSPPGQGGYGYTF
>TRBV19|.|TRBJ2-7
CASSIDARGPYEQYF
>TRBV6-5|.|TRBJ1-6
CPGRDSPLHF
>TRBV6-2/TRBV6-3|.|TRBJ1-1
CASSYGPDREMNTEAFF
>TRBV19|.|TRBJ1-3
CASSIRQGGNTIYF
>TRBV7-2|.|TRBJ1-2
CASSFGTGLNYGYTF
>TRBV11-3|.|TRBJ2-2
CASSVQGADTGELFF
>TRBV28|.|TRBJ2-6
CASSPRTGKENSGANVLTF
>TRBV4-3|.|TRBJ2-5
CASSPGTSGVETQYF
>TRBV5-4|.|TRBJ2-7
CASSWGRGGFANYEQYF
>TRBV10-3|few|TRBJ2-5
CATWDRALQETQYF
>TRBV7-9|few|TRBJ1-4
CASSPRGGMANEKLFF
>TRBV28|.|TRBJ1-5
CASSLRDRAWGGNQPQHF
>TRBV28|.|TRBJ2-3
CASSSAGGQTDTQYF
>TRBV18|.|TRBJ2-7
CASSPDRGEQYF
>TRBV12-3/TRBV12-4|few|TRBJ1-1
CASSFDSQAFF
>TRBV30|.|TRBJ2-7
CAWRGTSGSREQYF
>TRBV2|.|TRBJ2-2
CASSFVLLAGGRPGELFF
>TRBV13|.|TRBJ2-1
CASSFRDRNNEQFF
>TRBV10-3|.|TRBJ2-7
CAISEPTGAVYEQYF
>TRBV6-2/TRBV6-3|.|TRBJ1-5
CASSPGTYSNQPQHF